A selection of T cell receptor beta chains follows, all from one sample in a study of blood T cell repertoires in COVID-19. Using immunoSEQ multiplex PCR, the repertoire was profiled, and TCRdb retains in-frame clones only, with some absent. The sample has 48,000 or so clones, over 75% seen once. Sequenced input: peripheral blood. The receptors come from an older woman with acute or convalescent COVID-19. Both conserved end residues are part of each CDR3. The D gene is left open where the match is weak. Only part of the rows carry a size: once, few, many, or a class if the clone is expanded.

clone size: NA; V gene: TRBV6-2/TRBV6-3; J gene: TRBJ2-2; D gene: TRBD1; CDR3 DNA: TGTGCCAGCAGTTCTACAGGGGCCGCAGGGGAGCTGTTTTTT; CDR3 protein: CASSSTGAAGELFF
clone size: NA; V gene: TRBV18; J gene: TRBJ1-4; D gene: NA; CDR3 DNA: TGTGCCAGCTCACCGAACAAACAGTCTAATGAAAAACTGTTTTTT; CDR3 protein: CASSPNKQSNEKLFF
clone size: few; V gene: TRBV7-9; J gene: TRBJ1-4; D gene: TRBD1; CDR3 DNA: TGTGCCAGCAGCCCATTAGGGACAGAAGCAGAAAAACTGTTTTTT; CDR3 protein: CASSPLGTEAEKLFF
clone size: few; V gene: TRBV7-9; J gene: TRBJ1-1; D gene: NA; CDR3 DNA: TGTGCCAGCAGCTTAACGGTTTCGAACACTGAAGCTTTCTTT; CDR3 protein: CASSLTVSNTEAFF
clone size: NA; V gene: TRBV14; J gene: TRBJ1-2; D gene: NA; CDR3 DNA: TGTGCCAGCAGCCAAAGAGGGCTGAGGGACTATGGCTACACCTTC; CDR3 protein: CASSQRGLRDYGYTF
clone size: NA; V gene: TRBV18; J gene: TRBJ1-5; D gene: NA; CDR3 DNA: TGTGCCAGCTCACCGGACAATAGCAATCAGCCCCAGCATTTT; CDR3 protein: CASSPDNSNQPQHF
clone size: NA; V gene: TRBV7-3; J gene: TRBJ2-2; D gene: TRBD1; CDR3 DNA: TGTGCCAGCAGCCCACAGACAGGGGTCCCCGGGGAGCTGTTTTTT; CDR3 protein: CASSPQTGVPGELFF
clone size: NA; V gene: TRBV5-6; J gene: TRBJ1-5; D gene: TRBD1; CDR3 DNA: TGTGCCAGCAGCTCGAGGACAGGGGGCTGGGGTCAGCCCCAGCATTTT; CDR3 protein: CASSSRTGGWGQPQHF
clone size: NA; V gene: TRBV7-9; J gene: TRBJ2-7; D gene: NA; CDR3 DNA: TGTGCCAGCAGCTCAACCCGGGGGTACCACGAGCAGTACTTC; CDR3 protein: CASSSTRGYHEQYF
clone size: NA; V gene: TRBV9; J gene: TRBJ2-3; D gene: TRBD2; CDR3 DNA: TGTGCCAGCAGCAAGACTAGCGGCACAGATACGCAGTATTTT; CDR3 protein: CASSKTSGTDTQYF
clone size: NA; V gene: TRBV2; J gene: TRBJ1-1; D gene: TRBD1; CDR3 DNA: TGTGCCAGCAGGAGGGACAGTGCCATGAACACTGAAGCTTTCTTT; CDR3 protein: CASRRDSAMNTEAFF
clone size: NA; V gene: TRBV19; J gene: TRBJ2-3; D gene: TRBD2; CDR3 DNA: TGTGCCAGTAGGAAAGGGACTAGCGGCACAGATACGCAGTATTTT; CDR3 protein: CASRKGTSGTDTQYF
clone size: once; V gene: TRBV19; J gene: TRBJ2-3; D gene: TRBD1; CDR3 DNA: TGTGCAAGTGGGGACAGTTATAAGATAAACACGCAGTATTTT; CDR3 protein: CASGDSYKINTQYF
clone size: NA; V gene: TRBV4-2; J gene: TRBJ2-2; D gene: TRBD2; CDR3 DNA: TGTGCCAGCAGCCAAGACTTACTAGCGGGAGTACGCACCGGGGAGCTGTTTTTT; CDR3 protein: CASSQDLLAGVRTGELFF
clone size: NA; V gene: TRBV18; J gene: TRBJ2-3; D gene: NA; CDR3 DNA: TGTGCCAGCTCACAGGTCCAGGCAGATACGCAGTATTTT; CDR3 protein: CASSQVQADTQYF
clone size: once; V gene: TRBV5-1; J gene: TRBJ1-2; D gene: NA; CDR3 DNA: TGCGCCAGCAGCTTGGTTTCTGGGGAGAGCTACACCTTC; CDR3 protein: CASSLVSGESYTF